The 7 T cell receptor beta chains presented below share a single source sample, sequenced in a study of shared clonotypes between healthy human individuals (dated by TCRdb to 2020 to 2022). The protocol used for the library was the immunoSEQ multiplex PCR assay. This immuneACCESS table, as held by TCRdb, lists in-frame sequences with V and J called but not all clones. Of the missing ones, under half trace to an unresolved V gene in checked studies; the others have no known cause. The sample has over 1.4 million clones on record, around 97% of them singletons. About 1.2% of the sample comes from the top ten. Sample: naive CD4+ T cells sorted from blood. Per the publication, the cell subset or site label means: CD45RA+ positively selected. The receptors were sampled from a man younger than 45 in good health.

A single count supports this clone. The V gene is TRBV7-6, the J gene TRBJ2-7; D unclear. The CDR3 totals 15 residues. Trimming took 4 bases from V and 2 from J, leaving 15 bases between them. Germline CDR1 and CDR2: SGHVS and FNYEAQ. CDR3 sequence (DNA): TGTGCCAGCAGCTCCCGGACGGTGGGCCCCTACGAGCAGTACTTC. Its protein product is CASSSRTVGPYEQYF.

The rearrangement links TRBV5-1 to TRBJ2-2; D is ambiguous. Germline-derived CDR1 and CDR2 are SGHRS and YFSETQ. This CDR3 is 14 amino acids long. The V gene lost 5 bases and the J gene lost 0 bases, with 8 bases spanning the gap. CDR3 in amino acids: CASSILANTGELFF. The CDR3 DNA sequence: TGCGCCAGCAGTATATTAGCGAACACCGGGGAGCTGTTTTTT.

The V call is TRBV21-1, the J call TRBJ2-2; the table names TRBD2, a call not compared with the DNA. TRBV21-1 is assigned pseudogene status. The CDR3 sequence is 18 residues long. As DNA, the CDR3 is TGTGCCAGCAGCAAAGGTTCGGAGCGGGAGTGCAACACCGGGGAGCTGTTTTTT. Translating gives CASSKGSERECNTGELFF.

J is TRBJ2-7 and V is TRBV5-6, with 7 nucleotides matching TRBD1. Trimming removed 4 bases from V and 0 bases from J; junction bases left unmatched: 4. CDR3 size: 14 residues. In germline, CDR1 is SGHDT, CDR2 YYEEEE. As DNA, the CDR3 is TGTGCCAGCAGCCTCCGGGACAGCTCCTACGAGCAGTACTTC. Its translation: CASSLRDSSYEQYF.

The genes are TRBV18 and TRBJ2-7; either TRBD1 or TRBD2 may fit D (5 bases each). This CDR3 region has 15 residues. V was shortened by 4 bases and J by 2 bases, with 15 bases between the two germline ends. Germline V gene data show CDR1 as KGHSH and CDR2 as LQKENI. This chain's CDR3 is CASSLGTAITYEQYF. In nucleotides, the CDR3 is TGTGCCAGCTCACTCGGGACCGCAATTACCTACGAGCAGTACTTC.

The J gene is TRBJ2-3, the V gene TRBV4-1; D might be TRBD1 (8 bases). Trimming stripped 7 bases from V and 2 bases from J, with 19 bases between. Germline V lookup: CDR1 MGHRA, CDR2 YSYEKL. The CDR3 extends over 16 amino acids. CDR3 bases: TGCGCCAGCAACGATCGAGCGGGACAGGCCACAGATACGCAGTATTTT. Translated: CASNDRAGQATDTQYF.

This chain joins TRBV29-1 and TRBJ2-5, with D perhaps TRBD2 (6 bases). V lost 7 bases to trimming and J lost 1 base, with 13 bases between them. The CDR3 contains 13 residues. The germline CDR1 and CDR2 sequences are SQVTM and ANQGSEA. The chain's CDR3 is CSARGGVQETQYF. The CDR3 DNA is TGCAGCGCCCGAGGAGGGGTCCAAGAGACCCAGTACTTC.